This TCR beta chain was captured in a study of cytomegalovirus exposure and HLA in healthy donors. Healthy bone marrow donors made up the donors. With V trimmed by 4 bases and J by 4 bases, 6 bases remained unmatched. The CDR3 consists of 14 residues. In germline, CDR1 is SGHAT, CDR2 FQNNGV. PCR primers comprised 60 Vbeta and 13 Jbeta primers. Data came from immunoSEQ multiplex PCR; TCRdb stores just in-frame clones and leaves some out. Of about 160,000 clones in the sample, around 82% were seen once. Of note for this clone: Other DNA sequences in the same sample also yield this CDR3.

The TCR was taken from a man aged 50 or older in good health and CMV-seropositive. The sample taken for sequencing was PBMCs. The chain recombines TRBV11-2 with TRBJ1-2; 7 bases match TRBD1. CDR3 sequence reads: CASSSRGGPYGYTF. The CDR3 DNA follows: TGTGCCAGCAGCTCTCGAGGGGGCCCCTATGGCTACACCTTC.